These 11 T cell receptor beta chains were sequenced from one sample in a study of T-cell reconstitution after alpha-beta-depleted transplantation in children. The authors prepared the TCRbeta library with unique molecular identifiers. TCRdb reprocessed the PCR reads with MiXCR, giving one entry per CDR3 protein. The sample has about 110,000 distinct CDR3 sequences, about 9.4% seen once. The sequenced sample was PBMCs from the stem cell graft donor, obtained from the stem cell graft. The receptors stem from a human donor who donated a stem cell graft to a child with acute lymphoblastic leukemia.

As for this clonotype: Given a much more abundant clone one base away, this may be a read error. The chain employs TRBV20-1 and TRBJ2-7, with D possibly called TRBD1 or TRBD2 (6 bases each). Germline V lookup: CDR1 DFQATT, CDR2 SNEGSKA (reference sequence). This CDR3 is 15 amino acids long. In DNA, the CDR3 is TGCAGTGATAGAGATCTTCTAGGGGGGTCCTACGAGCAGTACTTC. Residues: CSDRDLLGGSYEQYF.

This clonotype has at least ten counts. The chain is built from TRBV6-5 and TRBJ2-5, with a tentative D call TRBD1 (5 bases). Germline V gene sequence: CDR1 MNHEY, CDR2 SVGAGI. V shed 4 bases and J shed 1 base, with 7 bases lying between them. The CDR3 is made up of 13 amino acids. The CDR3 is CASSLGLQETQYF. The CDR3 bases are TGTGCCAGCAGTTTGGGGCTCCAAGAGACCCAGTACTTC.

This clonotype was counted many times. CDR3 protein: CSAPAGGMNTEAFF. The CDR3 region has the DNA TGCAGTGCCCCAGCGGGCGGGATGAACACTGAAGCTTTCTTT. The chain is built from TRBV20-1 and TRBJ1-1; no definite D call. This CDR3 comprises 14 residues. Germline CDR1 reads DFQATT; CDR2 reads SNEGSKA (reference sequence). Trimming left V 6 bases short and J 0 bases short, with 14 bases between.

The table lists this clonotype with many counts. The chain has TRBV3-1 and TRBJ2-3; D not resolved. The CDR3 covers 13 residues. The germline V gene encodes CDR1 LGHDT and CDR2 YNNKEL (reference sequence). V lost 4 bases to trimming and J lost 11 bases, with 16 bases between them. The CDR3 DNA reads TGTGCCAGCAGCCCGAGTAGAGGCGGCCGGCAGTATTTT. Encoded protein: CASSPSRGGRQYF.

There are many counts of this clonotype. V is TRBV15 and J is TRBJ2-2; 7 bases align to TRBD1. The trim removed 10 bases at V and 7 bases at J, leaving 12 bases unmatched. This CDR3 spans 14 amino acids. From germline, CDR1 is LNHNV and CDR2 YYDKDF (reference sequence). CDR3 protein: CAISQGTHFGELFF. In DNA, the CDR3 is TGTGCCATCTCACAGGGGACACATTTCGGGGAGCTGTTTTTT.

In this sample, this clonotype turned up many times. The V and J genes are TRBV19 and TRBJ2-6, with 14 bases aligning to TRBD2. CDR3 length: 19 residues. CDR1 and CDR2 from the germline V gene are LNHDA and SQIVND (reference sequence). Unmatched junction bases numbered 6, after V lost 3 bases and J lost 2 bases. This CDR3 is CASSITGTSGRAGANVLTF. The CDR3 nucleotides read TGTGCCAGTAGTATTACCGGGACTAGCGGGAGAGCTGGGGCCAACGTCCTGACTTTC.

Many counts were recorded for this clonotype. The genes are TRBV6-2 or TRBV6-3 and TRBJ1-1; the match to TRBD1 covers 8 bases. Germline CDR1 is MNHEY and CDR2 is SVGEGT. This CDR3 contains 14 residues. The V and J ends lost 2 bases and 1 base, in that order; junction bases with no gene match: 0. The CDR3: CASSYGTGNTEAFF. CDR3 coding DNA: TGTGCCAGCAGTTACGGGACAGGGAACACTGAAGCTTTCTTT.

This clonotype showed up many times. The V and J genes are TRBV12-3 or TRBV12-4 and TRBJ2-2, with a possible D match to TRBD1 (5 bases). Deletions cut 3 bases from V and 2 bases from J, with 10 bases between. The CDR3 has 15 residues. The CDR3 region has the DNA TGTGCCAGCAGTTTGGGGCAGGGTAACACCGGGGAGCTGTTTTTT. Translated, it gives CASSLGQGNTGELFF.

In its sample, this clonotype was seen many times. The gene calls are TRBV4-3 and TRBJ2-7, with D possibly being TRBD1 (5 bases). The germline gives CDR1 LGHNA, CDR2 YSLEER. CDR3 size: 14 residues. Trimming stripped 0 bases from V and 6 bases from J, with 12 bases between. The CDR3 region is CASSQDKGLSEQYF. The CDR3 nucleotides read TGCGCCAGCAGCCAAGATAAGGGGTTGAGCGAGCAGTACTTC.

This clonotype showed up just once. Being one base from a much bigger clone, this may be a read error. The chain links TRBV28 to TRBJ2-6; D remains ambiguous. The germline gives CDR1 MDHEN, CDR2 SYDVKM. This CDR3 is 14 amino acids long. V lost 7 bases and J 0 bases, leaving 7 bases between the germline ends. The CDR3 DNA reads TGTGCCAGCATCGGGTACTCTGGGGCCAACGTCCTGACTTTC. This gives the protein CASIGYSGANVLTF.

This clonotype has ten or more counts. J is TRBJ2-3 and V is TRBV6-5, with 9 bases lining up with TRBD1. Unmatched junction bases numbered 10, after V lost 2 bases and J lost 4 bases. The CDR3 sequence is 17 residues long. Per germline, CDR1 MNHEY and CDR2 SVGAGI. CDR3 sequence (DNA): TGTGCCAGCAGTTACCATCGATGGGACAGGGCCCCAGATACGCAGTATTTT. It specifies CASSYHRWDRAPDTQYF.